This T cell receptor (beta chain) was profiled in a study of control samples from healthy donors and cancer patients. This CDR3 has 16 residues. Sequencing was performed with immunoSEQ multiplex PCR; in TCRdb, only in-frame clones are kept and a portion is missing. The sample lists about 170,000 clones, about 90% seen once, with 2% in the top ten. The sequence derives from a woman aged 40 to 50 in good health. Sequenced sample: blood. The chain uses TRBV21-1 and TRBJ1-5; TRBD1, the table's D call, was not compared with the DNA. TRBV21-1 is listed as a pseudogene. As DNA, the CDR3 is TGTGCCAGCAGTACGCCGCTAGGACAGGGAAATCAGCCCCAGCATTTT. The encoded protein is CASSTPLGQGNQPQHF.